The entry that follows covers one TCR beta chain sequence. Its target is unknown. In germline, CDR1 is MNHNY, CDR2 SVGAGI (reference sequence). The CDR3 sequence is 15 residues long. V was clipped by 6 bases and J by 12 bases; unmatched bases: 15. This entry belongs to a study of T-cell memory formation after mild COVID-19. Study overall: The two donors had largely donor-specific TCR clusters. Broader study findings: Contracting clones localized mainly to CM and EM when CD4+ and mainly to EMRA when CD8+. Day 15 to 85 contractors were CD4/CD8 balanced; later expanders leaned CD4+.

Constant-segment primers were used for 5'RACE, and the resulting TCR alpha and TCR beta cDNA libraries carried sample barcodes and UMIs. TCRdb itself ran the 5' RACE reads through MiXCR, one entry per CDR3 protein. The sample contains more than 450,000 distinct CDR3 sequences, about a sixth of which appear only once. The rearrangement joins TRBV6-6 to TRBJ2-1; 9 bases agree with TRBD1. The clonotype was recovered from an adult woman who had mild COVID-19 (a few samples of this study predate the infection). Cell type and time point are not known. Specimen: PBMCs or a T cell subset sorted from them (not recorded which). The CDR3 loop is CASRPGQGYGFGQFF. The CDR3, as DNA: TGTGCCAGCAGACCCGGACAGGGGTACGGATTTGGGCAGTTCTTC.